This TCR beta chain is drawn from a study of T cells in localized non-small cell lung cancer. Per the germline V gene, CDR1 is MNHGY and CDR2 is SAAAGT. The CDR3 spans 13 residues. Trimming removed 5 bases from V and 0 bases from J, with 5 bases in between. This table comes from immunoSEQ multiplex PCR, and its TCRdb copy is limited to in-frame clones, with some not included. The repertoire holds approximately 2,000 clones, over 20% seen once, with approximately 7.5% in the top ten. The clonotype comes from a woman aged 40-69 years with stage I lung adenocarcinoma. Sequencing was performed on normal lung tissue next to the tumor, taken before any cancer treatment. V and J are TRBV6-8 and TRBJ2-4; no reliable D call. In DNA, the CDR3 is TGTGCCAGCAGTCCCCTAGCCAAAAACATTCAGTACTTC. Encoded protein: CASSPLAKNIQYF.